These 18 T cell receptor beta chains came from one sample sequenced in a study of shared clonotypes between healthy human individuals (TCRdb year 2020). The library was produced with the immunoSEQ multiplex PCR assay. TCRdb obtained this table from immuneACCESS and retained in-frame rearrangements with V and J assigned. These tables miss some clones; where compared with another copy, unresolved V genes account for less than half of the shortfall, and the remainder is unexplained. The sample yields around 1.1 million clones; approximately 80% were counted once. 0.89% of the sample rests with the top ten. The sequenced material came from memory CD4+ T cells from PBMCs. Interpreted using the paper, the cell subset or site label stands for: CD45RA-negative fraction. The receptors here all came from a young man in good health. Some clones in this sample may be carry-over from other donors' samples.

As regards this clone: A much larger clonotype is one base distant, so this may be a read error. Other DNA sequences in the sample encode the same CDR3. The chain employs TRBV7-2 and TRBJ1-1; no firm D call. V lost 0 bases, J lost 1 base, and 3 bases lay in between. The CDR3 runs 13 residues. Germline V CDR1 and CDR2: SGHTA, FQGNSA. CDR3 bases: TGTGCCAGCAGCTTAGCGCGGAACACTGAAGCTTTCTTT. Residues: CASSLARNTEAFF.

This clone has more than one count but fewer than ten. The chain employs TRBV2 and TRBJ1-5, with D hard to call. CDR3 length: 16 residues. The germline V gene has CDR1 SNHLY and CDR2 FYNNEI. Trimming pared 5 bases from V and 9 bases from J, leaving 23 bases between. The CDR3 region has the DNA TGTGCCAGCAGTAGGTCCTGGGGTGGGGTCCTAAGGCCCCAGCATTTT. Amino acids: CASSRSWGGVLRPQHF.

This clone was picked up one time. The chain is built from TRBV6-5 and TRBJ1-3, with TRBD1 matching over 8 bases. Per germline, CDR1 MNHEY and CDR2 SVGAGI. The V segment lost 6 bases and the J segment 4 bases; nucleotides outside the gene matches: 5. The CDR3 has 14 amino acids. CDR3 sequence reads: CASRGTGRGNTIYF. CDR3 DNA sequence: TGTGCCAGCAGGGGGACAGGCCGGGGAAACACCATATATTTT.

This clone has just one count. This chain connects TRBV5-1 to TRBJ1-1; unclear D gene. CDR1 is SGHRS and CDR2 is YFSETQ in the germline V gene. V was clipped by 1 base and J by 2 bases, with 0 bases between them. The CDR3 is 11 amino acids. The CDR3 is CASSLNTEAFF. CDR3 DNA sequence: TGCGCCAGCAGCTTGAACACTGAAGCTTTCTTT.

CDR3 sequence: CSASTGAETQYF. In nucleotides, the CDR3 is TGCAGCGCTTCTACGGGGGCAGAGACCCAGTACTTC. The V and J genes are TRBV29-1 and TRBJ2-5; D might be TRBD1 or TRBD2, each matching 6 bases. V was shortened by 7 bases and J by 4 bases, with 13 bases between the two germline ends. The CDR3 loop spans 12 amino acids. Germline V CDR1 and CDR2: SQVTM, ANQGSEA. Filled out from reference TRBV29-1 and TRBJ2-5, the complete variable domain reads SAVISQKPSRDICQRGTSLTIQCQVDSQVTMMFWYRQQPGQSLTLIATANQGSEATYESGFVIDKFPISRPNLTFSTLTVSNMSPEDSSIYLCSASTGAETQYFGPGTRLLVL.

CDR3 in DNA: TGTGCCAGCAGCTTAGTTACCTTAGCGTTAGCCTACAATGAGCAGTTCTTC. Its protein product is CASSLVTLALAYNEQFF. The V call is TRBV7-8, the J call TRBJ2-1; tentative D call: TRBD2 (5 bases). The CDR3 is 17 amino acids. Trimming stripped 1 base from V and 2 bases from J, with 15 bases between. Germline CDR1 SGHVS, CDR2 FQNEAQ.

Turning to this clone: This may stem from a read error, because a much larger clone lies one nucleotide away. This CDR3 is also generated by other DNA sequences in the sample. This chain uses TRBV7-9 with TRBJ1-5, with TRBD1 matching 11 bases. The CDR3 is 15 residues long. Germline CDR1 reads SEHNR; CDR2 reads FQNEAQ (reference sequence). The CDR3 DNA follows: TGTGCCAGCAGCCCCGGGGACAGGGGGAATCAGCCTCAGCATTTT. This translates into CASSPGDRGNQPQHF. Complete variable domain (other parts from reference TRBV7-9 and TRBJ1-5): DTGVSQNPRHKITKRGQNVTFRCDPISEHNRLYWYRQTLGQGPEFLTYFQNEAQLEKSRLLSDRFSAERPKGSFSTLEIQRTEQGDSAMYLCASSPGDRGNQPQHFGDGTRLSIL.

CDR3 region: CASSPPGGRTDNEQFF. In nucleotides, the CDR3 is TGTGCCAGCTCACCACCAGGCGGGAGGACGGACAATGAGCAGTTCTTC. The rearrangement joins TRBV18 to TRBJ2-1; 8 nucleotides align to TRBD2. CDR1 and CDR2 (germline): KGHSH, LQKENI. J lost 5 bases, V lost 0 bases, and 6 bases had no gene match. The CDR3 covers 16 residues.

This chain links TRBV2 with TRBJ1-6; D remains ambiguous. The germline V gene has CDR1 SNHLY and CDR2 FYNNEI. Trimming cost V 5 bases and J 7 bases, with 12 bases left between them. This CDR3 region has 14 residues. This chain's CDR3 is CASSYRRANSPLHF. In DNA form, the CDR3 reads TGTGCCAGCAGTTACAGACGGGCAAATTCACCCCTCCACTTT.

With respect to this clone: Distinct nucleotide sequences in the sample also encode this CDR3. The chain employs TRBV5-1 and TRBJ2-7; 11 bases map to TRBD1. CDR1 is SGHRS and CDR2 is YFSETQ in the germline V gene. Trimming cost V 4 bases and J 3 bases; bases outside gene matches: 3. This CDR3 comprises 14 residues. Here the CDR3 DNA reads TGCGCCAGCAGCCCCGGGACAGGGGGCTACGAGCAGTACTTC. Translated, it gives CASSPGTGGYEQYF.

About this clone itself: The germline gene is not matched at one end of the junction; a read error may be the cause. The V and J genes are TRBV7-3 and TRBJ2-1, with D unclear. The CDR3 runs 15 residues. Looked up from germline, CDR1 is SGHTA and CDR2 is FQGTGA. The CDR3 loop reads CAGSLTGDGNNEQFF. CDR3 bases: TGTGCCGGCAGCTTAACTGGGGATGGGAACAATGAGCAGTTCTTC.

This clone was counted once. This chain connects TRBV11-2 to TRBJ2-1; D unclear. The CDR3 totals 17 residues. The germline V gene has CDR1 SGHAT and CDR2 FQNNGV. Trimming stripped 5 bases from V and 5 bases from J, with 22 bases between. The CDR3 loop reads CASSPSLLRSPHNEQFF. The CDR3 DNA reads as TGTGCCAGCAGCCCCTCGCTTTTGAGGAGCCCCCACAATGAGCAGTTCTTC.

About this clone itself: At the DNA level, this CDR3 is encoded by other sequences in the same sample as well. This chain connects TRBV5-1 to TRBJ2-3, with 7 bases matching TRBD2. This CDR3 region has 16 residues. The V gene's germline CDR1 is SGHRS and CDR2 YFSETQ. Trimming took 0 bases from V and 2 from J; bases not matched to a gene: 6. The CDR3 region has the DNA TGCGCCAGCAGCTTGGGTGGGCTAGCGGCCACAGATACGCAGTATTTT. It translates to CASSLGGLAATDTQYF.

This chain connects TRBV7-9 to TRBJ1-1, with 10 bases fitting TRBD1. Germline V lookup: CDR1 SEHNR, CDR2 FQNEAQ (reference sequence). This CDR3 has 15 residues. V was clipped by 5 bases and J by 12 bases; unmatched bases: 15. CDR3 sequence reads: CASSVPGTGVNKPFF. The CDR3 coding sequence is TGTGCCAGCAGCGTTCCCGGGACAGGGGTAAACAAGCCTTTCTTT.

This chain links TRBV4-1 with TRBJ1-4, with D uncertain. Trimming left V 0 bases short and J 8 bases short, with 13 bases between. The germline V gene has CDR1 MGHRA and CDR2 YSYEKL. The CDR3 covers 15 residues. The CDR3 reads CASSQESGEREKLFF. The CDR3 DNA reads as TGCGCCAGCAGCCAAGAGTCCGGGGAGAGAGAAAAACTGTTTTTT.

The CDR3: CASSLATGTLNYGYTF. CDR3 DNA: TGTGCCAGCAGCTTGGCTACAGGGACTCTTAACTATGGCTACACCTTC. The chain is built from TRBV5-4 and TRBJ1-2; tentatively, D is TRBD1 (6 bases). The CDR3 is 16 residues long. V dropped 0 bases and J dropped 1 base, with 13 bases sitting between them. Germline-derived CDR1 and CDR2 are SGHNT and YYREEE (reference sequence).

V and J are TRBV18 and TRBJ1-2, with 12 bases matching TRBD1. The CDR3 loop spans 15 amino acids. V was pared by 5 bases and J by 7 bases, with 8 bases of the junction left unmatched. CDR1 KGHSH and CDR2 LQKENI come from the germline V gene. CDR3 DNA sequence: TGTGCCAGCTCAACGGTTGGGACAGGGGGCAGTGGCTACACCTTC. It encodes CASSTVGTGGSGYTF.

The chain combines TRBV28 with TRBJ2-7, with 10 nucleotides matching TRBD2. The germline V gene has CDR1 MDHEN and CDR2 SYDVKM. This CDR3 contains 16 residues. V lost 6 bases to trimming and J lost 2 bases; unmatched junction nucleotides: 10. This CDR3 reads CASSRTRGLATYEQYF. Written as DNA, the CDR3 is TGTGCCAGCAGCCGTACCCGGGGACTAGCGACCTACGAGCAGTACTTC.